Listed below are T cell receptor beta chains from one sample, sequenced in a study of spatial heterogeneity in lung cancer. TCRdb passed the 5' RACE reads through MiXCR, listing each CDR3 protein once. The repertoire holds approximately 2,500 distinct CDR3 sequences, with 5.8% as singletons. This specimen was lung tumor tissue, taken at surgery. The receptors derive from a male donor with early-stage non-small cell lung cancer. CDR3s include the opening cysteine and the closing phenylalanine or tryptophan. A D gene is named only where the DNA matches it firmly. A row's size may be missing; if present it is once, few, many or a size class.

d_call,v_call,cdr3_length,clone_size,j_call,cdr3_aa,cdr3_nt
TRBD2,TRBV20-1,15,medium-sized,TRBJ2-3,CSAREGTSGTDTQYF,TGCAGTGCTAGAGAGGGGACTAGCGGGACAGATACGCAGTATTTT
.,TRBV7-9,14,medium-sized,TRBJ2-3,CASSLDRGRDTQYF,TGTGCCAGCAGCTTAGACCGTGGGAGGGATACGCAGTATTTT
TRBD1,TRBV6-2/TRBV6-3,15,medium-sized,TRBJ2-7,CASSWPTGSSYEQYF,TGTGCCAGCAGCTGGCCGACAGGGAGCTCCTACGAGCAGTACTTC
.,TRBV5-1,13,medium-sized,TRBJ2-7,CASSLDRAYEQYF,TGCGCCAGCAGCTTGGACAGGGCCTACGAGCAGTACTTC
.,TRBV9,14,many,TRBJ1-2,CASSVSDSNYGYTF,TGTGCCAGCAGCGTAAGCGACAGTAACTATGGCTACACCTTC
.,TRBV7-2,14,medium-sized,TRBJ1-5,CASSLGPSNQPQHF,TGTGCCAGCAGCTTAGGACCCAGCAATCAGCCCCAGCATTTT
.,TRBV29-1,11,medium-sized,TRBJ1-1,CSGSQNTEAFF,TGCAGCGGTTCACAGAACACTGAAGCTTTCTTT
TRBD2,TRBV5-1,16,.,TRBJ2-3,CASSSTLAGNTDTQYF,TGCGCCAGCAGCTCCACCTTAGCGGGCAACACAGATACGCAGTATTTT
.,TRBV7-2,14,medium-sized,TRBJ1-1,CASSLRTEWTEAFF,TGTGCCAGCAGCTTACGGACAGAGTGGACTGAAGCTTTCTTT
.,TRBV10-1,21,medium-sized,TRBJ2-4,CASSESSAGQHPALAKNIQYF,TGCGCCAGCAGTGAGTCCTCAGCGGGCCAGCATCCAGCTTTGGCCAAAAACATTCAGTACTTC
.,TRBV14,13,medium-sized,TRBJ2-1,CASSHRGAGEQFF,TGTGCCAGCAGCCACCGGGGGGCGGGTGAGCAGTTCTTC
.,TRBV14,17,medium-sized,TRBJ2-1,CASSPSSGAGSYNEQFF,TGTGCCAGCAGCCCGTCCTCAGGGGCGGGCTCCTACAATGAGCAGTTCTTC
TRBD2,TRBV30,12,medium-sized,TRBJ2-1,CAFGTSPWEQFF,TGTGCCTTCGGGACTAGCCCCTGGGAGCAGTTCTTC
.,TRBV7-2,16,few,TRBJ2-7,CASSFGLGAGEYEQYF,TGTGCCAGCAGCTTTGGTCTGGGCGCTGGGGAATACGAGCAGTACTTC
.,TRBV20-1,15,medium-sized,TRBJ1-5,CSARDPEGMGQPQHF,TGCAGTGCTAGAGATCCGGAGGGGATGGGGCAGCCCCAGCATTTT
TRBD2,TRBV4-3,17,few,TRBJ2-3,CASSLAQGGTRTDTQYF,TGCGCCAGCAGCCTTGCTCAAGGGGGGACTAGAACAGATACGCAGTATTTT
TRBD2,TRBV7-9,14,medium-sized,TRBJ2-1,CASSRAGGGKEQFF,TGTGCCAGCAGCCGGGCGGGAGGGGGCAAGGAGCAGTTCTTC
.,TRBV6-5,16,.,TRBJ1-6,CASSFVSGTSRAPLHF,TGTGCCAGCAGTTTTGTGTCCGGTACCTCGAGAGCACCCCTCCACTTT
.,TRBV6-4,13,many,TRBJ2-2,CASSDGNTGELFF,TGTGCCAGCAGTGATGGGAACACCGGGGAGCTGTTTTTT
TRBD2,TRBV28,17,medium-sized,TRBJ2-3,CASSLLSGRAARDTQYF,TGTGCCAGCAGCTTACTCAGCGGGAGGGCCGCCAGAGATACGCAGTATTTT
TRBD2,TRBV7-2,16,few,TRBJ2-3,CASRPPGLASTDTQYF,TGTGCCAGCAGACCACCGGGACTAGCGAGTACAGATACGCAGTATTTT
.,TRBV20-1,14,medium-sized,TRBJ2-5,CSAQPNGQAETQYF,TGCAGTGCACAGCCGAACGGACAAGCGGAGACCCAGTACTTC
TRBD2,TRBV5-1,15,medium-sized,TRBJ2-1,CASSREGGSGNEQFF,TGCGCCAGCAGCCGCGAGGGCGGGAGTGGGAATGAGCAGTTCTTC
TRBD1,TRBV5-4,15,medium-sized,TRBJ1-2,CASSSGTGFSYGYTF,TGTGCCAGCAGCTCCGGGACAGGGTTTTCCTATGGCTACACCTTC
TRBD1,TRBV7-9,14,medium-sized,TRBJ2-5,CASSQGTADRAQYF,TGTGCCAGCAGCCAGGGGACAGCCGACCGGGCCCAGTACTTC
.,TRBV28,14,large,TRBJ2-6,CASSSSVEANVLTF,TGTGCCAGCAGTTCCTCGGTCGAGGCCAACGTCCTGACTTTC
.,TRBV20-1,15,medium-sized,TRBJ2-1,CSASGARSSYNEQFF,TGCAGTGCTAGCGGGGCAAGGAGCTCCTACAATGAGCAGTTCTTC
.,TRBV24-1,15,medium-sized,TRBJ1-4,CATSESGVGDEKLFF,TGTGCCACCAGTGAGTCCGGGGTCGGGGACGAAAAACTGTTTTTT
.,TRBV29-1,16,.,TRBJ2-3,CSVGEEQGRSTDTQYF,TGCAGCGTTGGGGAAGAACAGGGAAGGAGCACAGATACGCAGTATTTT
TRBD2,TRBV7-2,12,many,TRBJ2-3,CASSGGGNTQYF,TGTGCCAGCAGCGGGGGAGGGAATACGCAGTATTTT
.,TRBV20-1,12,medium-sized,TRBJ2-7,CSATAVGYEQYF,TGCAGTGCTACCGCGGTGGGGTACGAGCAGTACTTC
TRBD1,TRBV27,16,large,TRBJ1-6,CASSRTGSSYNSPLHF,TGTGCCAGCAGCCGGACAGGGAGCTCCTATAATTCACCCCTCCACTTT
.,TRBV21-1,14,medium-sized,TRBJ2-7,CATPRDREVSEQYF,TGTGCCACACCCCGGGACAGGGAGGTCTCCGAGCAGTACTTC
TRBD2,TRBV29-1,14,many,TRBJ2-3,CSVEERDRTDTQYF,TGCAGCGTTGAGGAGCGGGATCGCACAGATACGCAGTATTTT
.,TRBV5-6,12,many,TRBJ1-6,CASSFWGSPLHF,TGTGCCAGCAGCTTCTGGGGTTCACCCCTCCACTTT
.,TRBV3-1,15,medium-sized,TRBJ2-5,CASSHLIGGGETQYF,TGTGCCAGCAGCCACCTGATAGGAGGGGGAGAGACCCAGTACTTC
TRBD2,TRBV20-1,14,many,TRBJ2-7,CSAPRGTGGQEQYF,TGCAGTGCTCCAAGGGGGACGGGAGGGCAAGAGCAGTACTTC
TRBD1,TRBV5-6,16,medium-sized,TRBJ2-2,CASSTTGQGLTGELFF,TGTGCCAGCAGCACCACGGGACAGGGATTAACCGGGGAGCTGTTTTTT
TRBD2,TRBV6-2/TRBV6-3,17,medium-sized,TRBJ2-3,CASSYFSGGQEGDTQYF,TGTGCCAGCAGTTACTTCTCGGGAGGGCAAGAGGGAGATACGCAGTATTTT
.,TRBV29-1,14,medium-sized,TRBJ2-5,CSVVSGAEQETQYF,TGCAGCGTTGTATCGGGGGCGGAACAAGAGACCCAGTACTTC
TRBD2,TRBV20-1,19,large,TRBJ2-3,CSARAWGLAGEFGLDTQYF,TGCAGTGCTAGGGCGTGGGGACTAGCGGGAGAATTCGGGTTGGATACGCAGTATTTT
.,TRBV9,15,medium-sized,TRBJ1-6,CASSDDTSYNSPLHF,TGTGCCAGCAGCGATGACACCTCCTATAATTCACCCCTCCACTTT